This T cell receptor (beta chain) was retrieved from a study of blood T cell repertoires in COVID-19. CDR1 is MNHNY, CDR2 SVGAGI, per germline (reference sequence). CDR3 length equals 15 residues. V lost 2 bases, J lost 10 bases, and 18 bases lay in between. Only in-frame clones appear in the TCRdb table, and some are missing; sequencing was by immunoSEQ multiplex PCR. Among over 200,000 clones listed, 80% to 95% were seen once. One Seattle source followed patients from active infection through their disease course. This TCR derives from a man in his sixties with COVID-19, enrolled during active disease. The V gene is TRBV6-6, the J gene TRBJ2-1, with D tentatively TRBD1 (5 bases). What was sequenced was peripheral blood. CDR3 nucleotide sequence: TGTGCCAGCAGTTACGGCAGGGCGCCAGGGCAAGAGCAGTTCTTC. It is translated as CASSYGRAPGQEQFF.